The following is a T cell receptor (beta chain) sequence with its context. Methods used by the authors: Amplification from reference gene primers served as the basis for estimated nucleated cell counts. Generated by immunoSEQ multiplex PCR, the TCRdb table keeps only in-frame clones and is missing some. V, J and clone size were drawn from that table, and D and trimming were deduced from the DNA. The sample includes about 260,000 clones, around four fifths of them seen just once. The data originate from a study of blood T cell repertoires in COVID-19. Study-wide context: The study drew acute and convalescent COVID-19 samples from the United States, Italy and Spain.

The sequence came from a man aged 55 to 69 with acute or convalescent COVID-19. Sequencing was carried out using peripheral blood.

As DNA, the CDR3 is TGTGCCAGCTCCACAGGGTCCGACACTGAAGCTTTCTTT. This codes for CASSTGSDTEAFF. The chain is built from TRBV18 and TRBJ1-1, with D perhaps TRBD1 (6 bases). Between the trimmed V and J ends, which lost 6 bases and 3 bases, there was a span of 11 bases. This CDR3 contains 13 residues. Germline values: CDR1 KGHSH, CDR2 LQKENI.